The TCR beta chain described here comes from a study of T cell responses to AZD1222 COVID-19 vaccine. General observations from the study: Elevations in Spike-specific TCR breadth and depth followed administration of two AZD1222 doses. Per reports, nearly half of all spike-specific TCRs target regions that are unmutated in variants. Donors skewed white British and female; clonal diversity was possibly underestimated.

Only in-frame clones appear in the TCRdb table, and some are missing; sequencing was by immunoSEQ multiplex PCR. Altogether over 95,000 clones are present, about 92% being singletons, with the ten largest covering roughly 13%. Germline V gene lookup returns CDR1 SEHNR and CDR2 FQNEAQ (reference sequence). Trimming removed 0 bases from V and 1 base from J; junction bases left unmatched: 13. The CDR3 consists of 19 residues. The sample holds a few counts of this clone. Its antigen is not identified. The sequence came from an adult in good health. This chain uses TRBV7-9 with TRBJ2-3; 7 bases are shared with TRBD2. Sequencing was performed on peripheral blood, taken on day 0 of AZD1222 vaccination. The CDR3 sequence: CASSLAGRRGASGTDTQYF. The CDR3 DNA reads TGTGCCAGCAGCTTAGCCGGGAGGCGCGGGGCAAGCGGCACAGATACGCAGTATTTT.